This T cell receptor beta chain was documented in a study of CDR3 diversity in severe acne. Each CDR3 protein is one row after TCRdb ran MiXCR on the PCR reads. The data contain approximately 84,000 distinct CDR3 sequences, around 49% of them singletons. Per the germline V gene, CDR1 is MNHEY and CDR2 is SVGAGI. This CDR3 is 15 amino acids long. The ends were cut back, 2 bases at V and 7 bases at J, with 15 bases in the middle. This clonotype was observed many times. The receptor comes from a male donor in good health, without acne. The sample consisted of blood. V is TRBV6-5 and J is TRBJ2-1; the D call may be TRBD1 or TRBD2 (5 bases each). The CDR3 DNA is TGTGCCAGCAGTTACCGCCGGGACGCACGGAATGAGCAGTTCTTC. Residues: CASSYRRDARNEQFF.